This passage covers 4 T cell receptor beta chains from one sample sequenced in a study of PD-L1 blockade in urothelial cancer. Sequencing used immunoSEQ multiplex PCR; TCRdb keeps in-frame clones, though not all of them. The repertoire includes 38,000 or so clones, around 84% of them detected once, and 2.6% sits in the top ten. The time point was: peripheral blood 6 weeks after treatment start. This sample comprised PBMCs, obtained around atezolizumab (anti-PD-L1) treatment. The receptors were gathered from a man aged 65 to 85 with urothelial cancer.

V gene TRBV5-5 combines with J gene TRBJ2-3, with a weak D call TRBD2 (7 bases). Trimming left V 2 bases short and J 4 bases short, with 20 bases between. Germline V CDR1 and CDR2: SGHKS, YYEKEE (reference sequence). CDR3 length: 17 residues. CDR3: CASSFLRESRGADTQYF. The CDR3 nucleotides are TGTGCCAGCAGCTTTTTGCGGGAGTCCAGGGGTGCAGATACGCAGTATTTT.

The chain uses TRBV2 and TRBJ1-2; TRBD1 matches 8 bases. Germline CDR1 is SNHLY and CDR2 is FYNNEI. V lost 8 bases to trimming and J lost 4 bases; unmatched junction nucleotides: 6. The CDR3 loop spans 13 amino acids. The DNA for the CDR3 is TGTGCCAGCCAGGGGGCTTTTGTCTATGGCTACACCTTC. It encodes CASQGAFVYGYTF.

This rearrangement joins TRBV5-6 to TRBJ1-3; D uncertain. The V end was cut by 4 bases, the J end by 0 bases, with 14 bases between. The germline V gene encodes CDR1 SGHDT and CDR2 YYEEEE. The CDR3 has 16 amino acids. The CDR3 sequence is CASSPRGTRSGNTIYF. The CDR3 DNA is TGTGCCAGCAGCCCCCGAGGAACTCGCTCTGGAAACACCATATATTTT.

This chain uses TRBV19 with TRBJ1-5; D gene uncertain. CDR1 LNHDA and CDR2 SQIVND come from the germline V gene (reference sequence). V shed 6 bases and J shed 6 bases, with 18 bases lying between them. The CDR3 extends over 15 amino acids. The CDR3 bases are TGTGCCAGTAGGACCACATGGAGGGCCGCTCAGCCCCAGCATTTT. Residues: CASRTTWRAAQPQHF.